This T cell receptor beta chain was identified in a study of early T cells in non-severe SARS-CoV-2 infection. Researchers tagged individual cDNA molecules with unique molecular identifiers. MiXCR was run by TCRdb on the 5' RACE reads, yielding one entry per CDR3 protein. The repertoire holds tens of thousands of distinct CDR3 sequences, with over 10% as singletons. This clonotype was seen at least ten times. The CDR3 covers 12 residues. Trimming cost V 3 bases and J 6 bases, with 9 bases left between them. Germline CDR1 and CDR2: SQVTM and ANQGSEA. This chain connects TRBV29-1 to TRBJ2-4; D is undetermined. This clonotype originated in an adult who was a healthcare worker with PCR-confirmed SARS-CoV-2 infection or an uninfected control (not recorded which). The specimen was whole blood, collected at baseline. CDR3: CSVEVGGNIQYF. DNA of the CDR3: TGCAGCGTTGAGGTAGGCGGAAACATTCAGTACTTC.